These 5 T cell receptor beta chains share one sample of origin, sequenced in a study of blood T cells in healthy people across ages. Alongside a J-beta primer mix, a sample-barcoded 5' primer served in a second PCR lasting roughly 7 to 11 cycles. TCRdb reprocessed the 5' RACE reads via MiXCR and lists one record per CDR3 protein. This table has roughly 700,000 distinct CDR3 sequences, 32% appearing once. The specimen sequenced was blood. The receptors shown here come from a woman older than 75 in good health.

Of note for this clonotype: A much larger clone lies one base from this, so it may be a read error. The rearrangement uses TRBV5-4 and TRBJ2-5; D ambiguous. This CDR3 comprises 13 residues. CDR1 is SGHNT, CDR2 YYREEE, per germline (reference sequence). Trimming left V 4 bases short and J 1 base short, with 8 bases between. The CDR3 is CASSRKAQETQYF. The CDR3 DNA reads TGTGCCAGCAGCCGGAAGGCCCAAGAGACCCAGTACTTC.

This clonotype occurred many times. J is TRBJ2-5 and V is TRBV5-1; D ambiguous. Trimming took off 4 bases at V and 6 bases at J, with 16 bases between the two ends. Germline loops: CDR1 SGHRS, CDR2 YFSETQ. The CDR3 is made up of 14 amino acids. The CDR3 spells CASSPGRAEKTQYF. CDR3 DNA sequence: TGCGCCAGCAGCCCTGGACGGGCGGAAAAGACCCAGTACTTC.

This chain links TRBV25-1 with TRBJ2-3; 10 nucleotides match TRBD2. Germline CDR1 is MGHDK and CDR2 is SYGVNS. This CDR3 has 11 amino acids. In nucleotides, the CDR3 is TGTGCTAGCGGGGGGTGGGATACGCAGTATTTT. Translating it yields CASGGWDTQYF. The full variable domain, with the rest looked up from reference TRBV25-1 and TRBJ2-3, is EADIYQTPRYLVIGTGKKITLECSQTMGHDKMYWYQQDPGMELHLIHYSYGVNSTEKGDLSSESTVSRIRTEHFPLTLESARPSHTSQYLCASGGWDTQYFGPGTRLTVL.

This clonotype was picked up many times. This chain joins TRBV20-1 and TRBJ2-3; possibly TRBD2 for D (5 bases). Trimming stripped 3 bases from V and 4 bases from J, with 8 bases between. The V gene's germline CDR1 is DFQATT and CDR2 SNEGSKA (reference sequence). This CDR3 contains 12 residues. CDR3: CSASYGADTQYF. For the CDR3, the DNA is TGCAGTGCTAGTTACGGGGCAGATACGCAGTATTTT.

The chain employs TRBV20-1 and TRBJ1-1; D remains unclear. The CDR3 totals 14 residues. V was pared by 5 bases and J by 1 base, with 14 bases between. Germline V gene sequence: CDR1 DFQATT, CDR2 SNEGSKA (reference sequence). The CDR3 is CSAQPEGKNTEAFF. The CDR3 DNA sequence: TGCAGTGCTCAACCCGAAGGGAAGAACACTGAAGCTTTCTTT.